This T cell receptor beta chain was found in a study of response to subunit inactivated influenza vaccine. The CDR3 is 14 residues long. With 6 bases removed from V and 2 bases from J, the gap between germline ends came to 13 bases. Each CDR3 protein is one row after TCRdb ran MiXCR on the RT-PCR reads. This repertoire shows about 780,000 distinct CDR3 sequences, under 20% found once; its top ten account for under 13%. Findings and caveats of the study: That few new T cells are recruited by each seasonal influenza vaccination was the authors' suggestion.

Only a few counts were recorded for this clonotype. No antigen is known for it. The source of this sequence is a man aged 45 to 65 who received an inactivated influenza vaccine. The chain links TRBV12-3 or TRBV12-4 to TRBJ2-5; tentative D call: TRBD1 (6 bases). Here the sequenced sample was PBMCs from blood, taken more than 4 days after vaccination. CDR3 residues: CASRTGTSQETQYF. CDR3 bases: TGTGCCAGCAGGACTGGGACATCACAAGAGACCCAGTACTTC.